This T cell receptor (beta chain) emerged from a study of cytotoxic CD8 clonotypes in ibrutinib-treated CLL. Of note for this clone: Other nucleotide sequences from this sample produce the same CDR3.

Profiling relied on immunoSEQ multiplex PCR, and the TCRdb table lists in-frame clones only, not all of them. Found here are 150,000 to 250,000 clones, around 70% of them singletons; the top ten hold roughly 13%. This specimen was PBMCs, taken after 24 months of ibrutinib treatment. This TCR came from a human donor with chronic lymphocytic leukemia.

CDR3 sequence: CASSKGRSSYEQYF. The CDR3 region has the DNA TGTGCCAGCAGCAAAGGGCGGAGCTCCTACGAGCAGTACTTC. The V and J genes are TRBV21-1 and TRBJ2-7; TRBD2, the table's D call, lacks a check against the DNA. TRBV21-1 is a recognized pseudogene. The CDR3 runs to 14 residues.